This T cell receptor (beta chain) was sequenced for a study of T cell responses to AZD1222 COVID-19 vaccine. Whether given at about 4 or about 12 weeks, second doses were pooled. Data came from immunoSEQ multiplex PCR; TCRdb stores just in-frame clones and leaves some out. Of about 180,000 clones listed, 94% are singletons. The CDR3 extends over 14 amino acids. The germline V gene encodes CDR1 MNHEY and CDR2 SVGAGI. Trimming took 5 bases from V and 0 from J; bases not matched to a gene: 3. J is TRBJ1-1 and V is TRBV6-5; 7 bases are shared with TRBD1. The source material was peripheral blood, sampled 28 days after the second AZD1222 dose. This clonotype was sampled from an adult who received the AZD1222 COVID-19 vaccine. The CDR3 loop is CASSQTGLNTEAFF. The CDR3 coding sequence is TGTGCCAGCAGTCAGACAGGGTTGAACACTGAAGCTTTCTTT.